This TCR beta chain was identified during a study of shared clonotypes between healthy human individuals. With regard to this clone: The target antigen is unknown.

Caucasian adults residing in Nashville, Tennessee made up all the donors. The CDR3 is made up of 15 amino acids. Germline CDR1 is MDHEN and CDR2 is SYDVKM. The germline V and J ends were trimmed by 4 bases and 0 bases, with 10 bases remaining between them. The study, taken as a whole, reports: A generally larger estimated richness was seen in naive subsets than in memory subsets. Measured sharing among donors was expected to vary with sequencing depth. All-four-donor shared clonotypes had higher generation probabilities than non-shared clonotypes did.

TCRdb's copy holds only in-frame clones and misses some; the assay was immunoSEQ multiplex PCR. The table has hundreds of thousands of clones, approximately 79% seen once. V and J are TRBV28 and TRBJ1-3; D not certain. This TCR came from a woman aged 25 to 39 in good health. Sequencing was done on a sample of memory CD4+ T cells sorted from blood. Regarding subset: CD45RA-negative fraction. Here the CDR3 reads CASSYSVGSGNTIYF. The CDR3 DNA reads as TGTGCCAGCAGTTACTCCGTAGGCTCTGGAAACACCATATATTTT.